This note documents a single T cell receptor (beta chain) sequence. The data were obtained in a study of blood T cell repertoires in COVID-19. The overall study: PBMCs, B-cell-depleted T cells, or T cells were the source of the cDNA or gDNA that made up the material.

TCRdb's copy holds only in-frame clones and misses some; the assay was immunoSEQ multiplex PCR. Among around 200,000 clones listed, 85% were seen once. Specimen: PBMCs or T cells enriched from blood (not recorded which). The TCR was taken from a man aged 40-50 years who had recovered from COVID-19.

In DNA, the CDR3 is TGTGCCAGTAGTATAAACGGGCCAGCGGGAGAGGCTTACAATGAGCAGTTCTTC. Amino acids: CASSINGPAGEAYNEQFF. The chain carries TRBV19 and TRBJ2-1; 8 bases are a match to TRBD2. The germline V gene has CDR1 LNHDA and CDR2 SQIVND (reference sequence). The CDR3 length is 18 residues. The J segment lost 4 bases and the V segment lost 2 bases, leaving 13 bases of the junction unmatched.